Sequencing of this T cell receptor (beta chain) was carried out in a study of T-cell memory formation after mild COVID-19. The CDR3 runs to 16 residues. Germline CDR1 SQVTM, CDR2 ANQGSEA. The V end was cut by 8 bases, the J end by 7 bases, with 29 bases between. There are a few counts of this clonotype. Its antigen is currently unknown. Study outcomes and limitations: Day 15 to 85 contracting clones showed balanced CD4/CD8; day 15 to 37 expanders favored CD4+.

TCRdb re-derived calls from the 5' RACE reads in MiXCR, one entry per CDR3 protein. The table has some 210,000 distinct CDR3 sequences, around 25% seen once; the top ten hold approximately 10%. Sequences were obtained from PBMCs or a T cell subset sorted from them (not recorded which). The clonotype comes from an adult woman who had mild COVID-19 (a few samples of this study predate the infection). Cell type and time point are not known. V is TRBV29-1 and J is TRBJ2-5, with D possibly TRBD2 on 6 matching bases. CDR3 DNA: TGCAGCACACGCGTGGGACTCGGACGTCTGGCGGGGACCCAGTACTTC. Translated, it gives CSTRVGLGRLAGTQYF.